Below, one T cell receptor beta chain is given with its context. Its matching antigen is unknown. Sequenced by immunoSEQ multiplex PCR; TCRdb stores in-frame clones only, minus some. Here the sample spans 85,000 to 95,000 clones, nearly 90% being singletons. V lost 5 bases to trimming and J lost 2 bases, with 12 bases between them. The CDR3 sequence is 14 residues long. In germline, CDR1 is MNHEY, CDR2 SVGAGI. This sample is drawn from a study of T cell responses to AZD1222 COVID-19 vaccine. Study details: Both about-4-week and about-12-week second-dose recipients were combined. General study findings and limits: Clonal diversity was possibly underestimated, and the donors were mostly white British, with more females. Epitopes outside B.1.351 and B.1.1.7 mutated regions reportedly drew nearly half of spike TCRs.

This rearrangement joins TRBV6-5 to TRBJ1-2; D unclear. This specimen was peripheral blood, taken on day 0 of AZD1222 vaccination. The TCR comes from an adult in good health. The CDR3 sequence: CASSQSTANYGYTF. In DNA, the CDR3 is TGTGCCAGCAGTCAGAGTACAGCGAACTATGGCTACACCTTC.